This note documents a single T cell receptor (beta chain) sequence. Antigen specificity is unknown. In germline, CDR1 is SGHRS, CDR2 YFSETQ. The V segment lost 4 bases and the J segment 0 bases; nucleotides outside the gene matches: 1. This CDR3 has 17 amino acids. This specimen comes from a study of identical twins. Points from the study as a whole: It was cross-sectional statistical analysis, not following the same donors, that the conclusions relied on.

Via MiXCR, TCRdb re-called the 5' RACE reads, giving one row per CDR3 protein. The table records 500,000 to 700,000 distinct CDR3 sequences, around 7.5% of them present only once. With no exceptions, donors were healthy Caucasians. The data were also submitted as part of a second study, on yellow fever vaccine responses in identical twins. That paper notes: Twins' T cell vaccine responses reportedly looked partly convergent, partly personalized.

The V call is TRBV5-1, the J call TRBJ2-6; TRBD2 matches 13 bases. Source material: PBMCs. The clonotype comes from a woman in her late teens or twenties in good health. The CDR3 DNA reads TGCGCCAGCAGCCGGACTAGCGGGAGCTCTGGGGCCAACGTCCTGACTTTC. Its translation is CASSRTSGSSGANVLTF.